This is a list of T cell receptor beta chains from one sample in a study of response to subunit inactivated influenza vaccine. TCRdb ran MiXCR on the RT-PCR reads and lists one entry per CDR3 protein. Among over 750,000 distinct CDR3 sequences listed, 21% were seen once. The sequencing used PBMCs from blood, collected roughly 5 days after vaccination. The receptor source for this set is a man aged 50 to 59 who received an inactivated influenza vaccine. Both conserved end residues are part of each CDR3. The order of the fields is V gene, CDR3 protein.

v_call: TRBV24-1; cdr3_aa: CATSSRVQETQYF
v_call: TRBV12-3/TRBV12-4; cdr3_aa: CASRGRVNTEAFF
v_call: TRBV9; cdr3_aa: CASSVAGGTGRQYEQYF
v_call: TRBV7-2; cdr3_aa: CASSRSAGGGNTIYF
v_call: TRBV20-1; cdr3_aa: CSPLTVGGSYEQYF
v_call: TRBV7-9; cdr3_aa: CASSLDMGRGAFF
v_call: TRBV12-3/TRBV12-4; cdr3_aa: CASSSGVGTEAFF
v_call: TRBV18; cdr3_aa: CASANGINTGELFF
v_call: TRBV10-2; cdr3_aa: CASSDPGLGRDGYTF
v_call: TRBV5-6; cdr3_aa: CASSLDLGDTQYF
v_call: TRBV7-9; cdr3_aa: CASSYRQGRSYEQYF
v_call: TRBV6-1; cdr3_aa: CASSPLFAYEQYF
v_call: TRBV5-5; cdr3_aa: CASSYDGTRGTYEQYF
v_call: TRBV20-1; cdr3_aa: CSATLRGRRSEKLFF
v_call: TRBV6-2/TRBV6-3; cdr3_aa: CASSPRMWLYF
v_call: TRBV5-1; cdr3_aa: CASSLAGNGNEQFF
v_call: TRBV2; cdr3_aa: CASSEHGDRGGDEQFF
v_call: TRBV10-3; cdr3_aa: CAISESVISEQYF
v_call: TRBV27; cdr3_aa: CASMKGGGNNEQFF
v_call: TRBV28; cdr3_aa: CASSSGTGLVQEAQF
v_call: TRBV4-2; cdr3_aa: CASSHYRQETQYF
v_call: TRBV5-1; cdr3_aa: CASSLLQGAGANVLTF
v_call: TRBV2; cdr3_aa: CASSVERKGVQYF
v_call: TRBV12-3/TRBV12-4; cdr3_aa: CASSLTGGSYEQYF
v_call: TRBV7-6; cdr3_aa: CASSRRGLDNERFF
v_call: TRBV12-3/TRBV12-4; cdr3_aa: CASSRQGARYEQYF
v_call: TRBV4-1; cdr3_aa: CASSQGPTSGGTNTQYF
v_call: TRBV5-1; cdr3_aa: CASSQGSGLPDQYF
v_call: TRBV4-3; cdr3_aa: CASSQGGSLNEQFF
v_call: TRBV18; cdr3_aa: CASSVAGDSADTQYF
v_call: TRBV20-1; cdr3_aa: CSAKRPQGYEQYF
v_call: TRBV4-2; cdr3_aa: CASSQDQGADTQYF
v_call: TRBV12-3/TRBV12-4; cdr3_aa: CASSFTGGYEQYF
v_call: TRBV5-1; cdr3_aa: CASSLPGFQETQYF
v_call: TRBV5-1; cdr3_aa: CASSLGRVEDTQYF
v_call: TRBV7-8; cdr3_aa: CASSKTDGYTDTQYF
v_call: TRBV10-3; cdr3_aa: CATQAVPQYQNIQYF
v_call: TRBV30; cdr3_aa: CAWEGNEQFF
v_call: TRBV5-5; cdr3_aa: CASSLDTRNYGYTF
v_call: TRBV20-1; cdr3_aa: CSAISPTTSYEQYF